The next 20 T cell receptor beta chains were all read from a single sample in a study of T cell responses to AZD1222 COVID-19 vaccine (dated by TCRdb to the early 2020s). To prepare the library, the immunoSEQ multiplex PCR assay was applied. TCRdb obtained this table from immuneACCESS and retained in-frame rearrangements with V and J assigned. These tables miss some clones; where compared with another copy, unresolved V genes account for less than half of the shortfall, and the remainder is unexplained. This sample lists approximately 140,000 clones; around 91% were detected once. The ten largest clones take up 4% to 6% of the sample. The time point label, as the study defines it: baseline before first vaccination. The specimen comprised peripheral blood, sampled on day 0 of AZD1222 vaccination. These TCRs come from an adult in good health.

The genes are TRBV7-2 and TRBJ1-2, with D maybe TRBD1 (5 bases). The germline V and J ends were trimmed by 5 bases and 4 bases, with 23 bases remaining between them. Germline V CDR1 and CDR2: SGHTA, FQGNSA. The CDR3 consists of 17 residues. Written as DNA, the CDR3 is TGTGCCAGCAGCCTTCATGGAGGGGCCCTGTTTGTCTATGGCTACACCTTC. Its translation is CASSLHGGALFVYGYTF.

The rearrangement uses TRBV19 and TRBJ1-1; 8 bases match TRBD1. The germline V gene encodes CDR1 LNHDA and CDR2 SQIVND (reference sequence). The CDR3 runs 15 residues. Trimming took 7 bases from V and 3 from J; bases not matched to a gene: 10. CDR3 in DNA: TGTGCCAGTAAAGGAGCCGGACAGGGAGACACTGAAGCTTTCTTT. Translating it yields CASKGAGQGDTEAFF.

In this sample, this clone turned up once. The chain employs TRBV27 and TRBJ1-2, with D perhaps matching TRBD1 (6 bases). In germline, CDR1 is MNHEY, CDR2 SMNVEV (reference sequence). V was clipped by 0 bases and J by 4 bases, with 9 bases between them. The CDR3 consists of 14 residues. The CDR3 reads CASSLSPDSYGYTF. The CDR3, as DNA: TGTGCCAGCAGTTTATCCCCGGACAGCTATGGCTACACCTTC.

The gene calls are TRBV5-1 and TRBJ1-3, with 8 bases identical to TRBD1. CDR1 SGHRS and CDR2 YFSETQ come from the germline V gene. The J segment lost 3 bases and the V segment lost 0 bases, leaving 2 bases of the junction unmatched. The CDR3 is 15 amino acids. CDR3 bases: TGCGCCAGCAGCTTGGCGACAGGGGTTGGAAACACCATATATTTT. Translation gives CASSLATGVGNTIYF.

In this sample, this clone turned up once. The chain is built from TRBV12-5 and TRBJ1-1; tentative D call: TRBD1 (5 bases). Per germline, CDR1 LGHNT and CDR2 FRNRAP. CDR3 length: 15 amino acids. Trimming took off 5 bases at V and 6 bases at J, with 19 bases between the two ends. The CDR3 region is CASGPQGDASSEAFF. CDR3 in DNA: TGTGCTAGTGGTCCCCAGGGTGATGCGTCGTCTGAAGCTTTCTTT.

This sequence joins TRBV21-1 and TRBJ2-3; the table's D call, TRBD2, has no DNA check behind it. TRBV21-1 is described as a pseudogene. This CDR3 has 20 amino acids. CDR3: CASSNPTSGGPTHHTDTQYF. The CDR3 coding sequence is TGTGCCAGCAGCAACCCGACTAGCGGGGGGCCCACACACCACACAGATACGCAGTATTTT.

The V gene is TRBV5-1, the J gene TRBJ2-6; 10 nucleotides match TRBD2. This CDR3 region has 18 residues. Germline V gene data show CDR1 as SGHRS and CDR2 as YFSETQ. J lost 1 base, V lost 0 bases, and 4 bases had no gene match. The CDR3 region has the DNA TGCGCCAGCAGCTTGGGACTAGCGGGCCTTTCTGGGGCCAACGTCCTGACTTTC. It yields the protein CASSLGLAGLSGANVLTF.

This sequence joins TRBV29-1 and TRBJ1-3; 10 nucleotides align to TRBD1. The CDR3 is made up of 14 amino acids. CDR1 and CDR2 from the germline V gene are SQVTM and ANQGSEA. J lost 8 bases, V lost 6 bases, and 10 bases had no gene match. CDR3 amino acids: CSVYPRDRGDTIYF. The CDR3, as DNA: TGCAGCGTGTACCCCCGGGACAGGGGAGACACCATATATTTT.

The V and J genes are TRBV7-3 and TRBJ1-1; maybe TRBD1 (6 bases). Between the trimmed V and J ends, which lost 3 bases and 6 bases, there was a span of 14 bases. The CDR3 sequence is 14 residues long. Looked up from germline, CDR1 is SGHTA and CDR2 is FQGTGA. The CDR3 region has the DNA TGTGCCAGCAGCTTGACAGGTCAAGGCTCTGAAGCTTTCTTT. Translated: CASSLTGQGSEAFF. Filled out from reference TRBV7-3 and TRBJ1-1, the complete variable domain reads GAGVSQTPSNKVTEKGKYVELRCDPISGHTALYWYRQSLGQGPEFLIYFQGTGAADDSGLPNDRFFAVRPEGSVSTLKIQRTERGDSAVYLCASSLTGQGSEAFFGQGTRLTVV.

The V gene is TRBV10-3, the J gene TRBJ2-3; possible D gene TRBD1, 5 bases. This CDR3 has 15 residues. Trimming cost V 6 bases and J 1 base, with 14 bases left between them. Germline V gives CDR1 ENHRY, CDR2 SYGVKD. Here the CDR3 DNA reads TGTGCCATCAGACCGACAGTTCCCGGCACAGATACGCAGTATTTT. It is translated as CAIRPTVPGTDTQYF.

This chain uses TRBV7-9 with TRBJ2-3; 12 bases agree with TRBD2. In germline, CDR1 is SEHNR, CDR2 FQNEAQ (reference sequence). Germline trimming cut 5 bases from V and 1 base from J; bases unmatched to any gene: 4. This CDR3 is built from 16 residues. The CDR3 is CASSARLAGGTDTQYF. Here the CDR3 DNA reads TGTGCCAGCAGCGCTCGACTAGCGGGGGGCACAGATACGCAGTATTTT.

This chain links TRBV2 with TRBJ1-6, with 7 bases fitting TRBD1. The CDR3 is 14 amino acids. V gave up 4 bases and J gave up 7 bases; unmatched junction bases: 4. The V gene's germline CDR1 is SNHLY and CDR2 FYNNEI. CDR3 coding DNA: TGTGCCAGCAGTGGACAGGGAGGCAATTCACCCCTCCACTTT. This codes for CASSGQGGNSPLHF.

This chain joins TRBV28 and TRBJ1-2; no clear D. This CDR3 has 14 residues. The V gene lost 3 bases and the J gene lost 1 base, with 9 bases spanning the gap. Germline CDR1 and CDR2: MDHEN and SYDVKM. DNA for the CDR3: TGTGCCAGCAGTTTGGACCCCCGTAACTATGGCTACACCTTC. Amino acid sequence: CASSLDPRNYGYTF.

V and J are TRBV6-2 or TRBV6-3 and TRBJ1-5, with 7 nucleotides matching TRBD1. V trimming: 4 bases; J trimming: 0 bases; junction bases outside the gene matches: 3. The germline gives CDR1 MNHEY, CDR2 SVGEGT. The CDR3 covers 15 residues. The CDR3 loop is CASSSGTDSNQPQHF. The CDR3 DNA reads TGTGCCAGCAGTTCCGGGACAGATAGCAATCAGCCCCAGCATTTT.

The chain joins TRBV2 to TRBJ1-6, with D maybe TRBD1 (6 bases). The CDR3 has 14 residues. V lost 6 bases to trimming and J lost 10 bases, with 16 bases between them. Germline V CDR1 and CDR2: SNHLY, FYNNEI. For the CDR3, the DNA is TGTGCCAGCAGATGGGGACAAGGGGAATCACCCCTCCACTTT. Translated, it gives CASRWGQGESPLHF.

V is TRBV19 and J is TRBJ2-5; 8 bases align to TRBD1. V trimming: 7 bases; J trimming: 5 bases; junction bases outside the gene matches: 3. The CDR3 is made up of 12 amino acids. Germline CDR1 LNHDA, CDR2 SQIVND (reference sequence). CDR3 protein: CASTGGGETQYF. The CDR3 DNA sequence: TGTGCCAGTACAGGGGGCGGGGAGACCCAGTACTTC.

The rearrangement joins TRBV4-1 to TRBJ2-3, with TRBD2 matching over 7 bases. Germline V gene lookup returns CDR1 MGHRA and CDR2 YSYEKL. The J segment lost 6 bases and the V segment lost 0 bases, leaving 6 bases of the junction unmatched. The CDR3 contains 15 residues. CDR3 loop: CASSQEAGVEDTQYF. For the CDR3, the DNA is TGCGCCAGCAGCCAAGAGGCGGGAGTGGAGGATACGCAGTATTTT.

V and J are TRBV6-5 and TRBJ1-1, with unresolved D. V was clipped by 6 bases and J by 4 bases, with 15 bases between them. This CDR3 comprises 14 residues. CDR1 is MNHEY and CDR2 is SVGAGI in the germline V gene. The DNA of the CDR3 is TGTGCCAGCAGAGATGACCCGCTAAGCACTGAAGCTTTCTTT. Residues: CASRDDPLSTEAFF.

In this sample, this clone turned up once. V is TRBV5-5 and J is TRBJ1-5; D unclear. CDR3 length equals 17 residues. Trimming removed 1 base at V and 0 bases at J, with 14 bases between. CDR1 and CDR2 from the germline V gene are SGHKS and YYEKEE (reference sequence). The CDR3 is CASSLRPGSSSNQPQHF. CDR3 nucleotide sequence: TGTGCCAGCAGCTTGCGGCCGGGTTCGAGTAGCAATCAGCCCCAGCATTTT.

CDR3 residues: CASSRYGTSGRRQGTDTQYF. As DNA, the CDR3 is TGTGCCAGCAGTCGCTACGGGACTAGCGGTCGACGCCAGGGCACAGATACGCAGTATTTT. The chain has TRBV6-2 or TRBV6-3 and TRBJ2-3; TRBD2 agrees at 11 bases. This CDR3 spans 20 amino acids. V shed 5 bases, J shed 1 base, and the junction held 17 bases outside the gene matches. CDR1 MNHEY and CDR2 SVGEGT come from the germline V gene.